The rows below give T cell receptor beta chains drawn from one sample of a study of blood T cell repertoires in COVID-19. Here immunoSEQ multiplex PCR was the method, and the copy in TCRdb shows in-frame clones only, minus some. The sample shows about 410,000 clones, 70% to 90% of them seen only once. The specimen sequenced was peripheral blood. These receptors originate from a woman under 40 with active or convalescent COVID-19. Each CDR3 is given with its conserved first and last residue. A D gene is named only where the DNA matches it firmly. The size entry is marked missing in some rows and otherwise reads once, few, many or a size class.

d_gene,j_gene,abundance,v_gene,CDR3nt,CDR3aa
TRBD2,TRBJ2-3,once,TRBV11-3,TGTGCCAGCAGTTCACAAATAGCGGGGGGGTCGGATACGCAGTATTTT,CASSSQIAGGSDTQYF
NA,TRBJ1-1,NA,TRBV30,TGTGCCTGGAGTAGGGGCCCAAACACTGAAGCTTTCTTT,CAWSRGPNTEAFF
NA,TRBJ2-7,NA,TRBV3-1/TRBV3-2,TGTGCCAGCAGCCAAGACCCTAGCTCCTACGAGCAGTACTTC,CASSQDPSSYEQYF
NA,TRBJ1-1,few,TRBV5-1,TGCGCCACCTCACCCAGCGGGAACACTGAAGCTTTCTTT,CATSPSGNTEAFF
NA,TRBJ2-7,NA,TRBV2,TGTGCCAGCAGTGAAGCAAATTCCAGGACCTACGAGCAGTACTTC,CASSEANSRTYEQYF
NA,TRBJ2-3,NA,TRBV4-1,TGCGCCAGCAGCCAACGGACTATTGCAGATACGCAGTATTTT,CASSQRTIADTQYF
TRBD1,TRBJ2-7,NA,TRBV6-5,TGTGCCAGCAGTAGTACAGGGGGCATTTACTACGAGCAGTACTTC,CASSSTGGIYYEQYF
NA,TRBJ1-6,NA,TRBV30,TGTGCCTGGTTGGTGAGCTCCTATAATTCACCCCTCCACTTT,CAWLVSSYNSPLHF
TRBD1,TRBJ2-7,NA,TRBV18,TGTGCCAGCTCGGCGAACAGGGGGCAAGGCGAGCAGTACTTC,CASSANRGQGEQYF
TRBD1,TRBJ1-1,NA,TRBV10-3,TGTGCCATCAGTGGGACAGGGGGCAACACTGAAGCTTTCTTT,CAISGTGGNTEAFF
TRBD2,TRBJ2-7,NA,TRBV18,TGTGCCAGCTCAAAGACTAGCGGGACTTACGAGCAGTACTTC,CASSKTSGTYEQYF
NA,TRBJ2-7,NA,TRBV6-1,TGTGCCAGCAGTGAAACCGGGTCCCGTAACGAGCAGTACTTC,CASSETGSRNEQYF
TRBD2,TRBJ2-3,NA,TRBV19,TGTGCCAGTAGTCCACTAGCGGGGCGAATGGATACGCAGTATTTT,CASSPLAGRMDTQYF
NA,TRBJ2-5,few,TRBV5-1,TGCGCCAGCAGCCGGGGGTCCGGGGAGACCCAGTACTTC,CASSRGSGETQYF
NA,TRBJ2-7,NA,TRBV5-1,TGCGCCAGCAGCTTGGGAGCTAGCACGACCTACGAGCAGTACTTC,CASSLGASTTYEQYF
TRBD1,TRBJ1-1,few,TRBV4-1,TGCGCCAGCAGCCTTTACAGGGGGAACACTGAAGCTTTCTTT,CASSLYRGNTEAFF
TRBD1,TRBJ1-6,NA,TRBV2,TGTGCCAGCGCCCTCGGGACAGCCGATAATTCGCCCCTCCACTTT,CASALGTADNSPLHF
TRBD1,TRBJ1-1,once,TRBV7-8,TGTGCCAGCAGCTTATTGGGACAGGGAAGCACTGAAGCTTTCTTT,CASSLLGQGSTEAFF
NA,TRBJ1-2,NA,TRBV15,TGTGCCACCAGCACCCCGTGGGCAGGGGACCCCTATGGCTACACCTTC,CATSTPWAGDPYGYTF
NA,TRBJ1-1,NA,TRBV18,TGTGCCAGCTCCCCCTACAGCGGGGGCACTGAAGCTTTCTTT,CASSPYSGGTEAFF
TRBD1,TRBJ1-1,NA,TRBV19,TGTGCCAGTAGTATATACAGGGGGCTGGACACTGAAGCTTTCTTT,CASSIYRGLDTEAFF
TRBD2,TRBJ2-2,NA,TRBV5-6,TGTGCCAGCAGCTTGGGGTTAGCGGGTAACACCGGGGAGCTGTTTTTT,CASSLGLAGNTGELFF
TRBD2,TRBJ2-1,NA,TRBV5-1,TGCGCCAGCAGCTTGTGGCGGGAGGACTACAATGAGCAGTTCTTC,CASSLWREDYNEQFF
NA,TRBJ2-1,NA,TRBV23-1,TGCGCCAGCAGTCAATCAAGGGCAGGGGCTTCCTACAATGAGCAGTTCTTC,CASSQSRAGASYNEQFF
TRBD1,TRBJ2-7,NA,TRBV30,TGTGCCTGGACCTTACAGGGGGTATCCTACGAGCAGTACTTC,CAWTLQGVSYEQYF
TRBD1,TRBJ2-7,NA,TRBV5-1,TGCGCCAGCTCCGGGACAGGGGCCTACGAGCAGTACTTC,CASSGTGAYEQYF
TRBD2,TRBJ2-5,once,TRBV2,TGTGCCAGCAGTGAATGGCTAGCGGAAGAAGAGACCCAGTACTTC,CASSEWLAEEETQYF
TRBD2,TRBJ2-7,NA,TRBV3-1/TRBV3-2,TGTGCCAGCAGCCAAGATCCGAGCGGGGGGGTCGAGCAGTACTTC,CASSQDPSGGVEQYF
TRBD1,TRBJ2-3,NA,TRBV6-1,TGTGCCAGCAGTGAATTACAGGGGGGCACAGATACGCAGTATTTT,CASSELQGGTDTQYF
NA,TRBJ2-7,once,TRBV5-4,TGTGCCAGCAGTTCGGACAGTCCCTACGAGCAGTACTTC,CASSSDSPYEQYF
NA,TRBJ1-2,once,TRBV30,TGTGCCTGGAGCGTACAGAACACGAACACCTTC,CAWSVQNTNTF
NA,TRBJ1-2,few,TRBV27,TGTGCCAGCAGTTCCTCATCGACAGGTCCCACCTATGGCTACACCTTC,CASSSSSTGPTYGYTF
TRBD1,TRBJ1-1,once,TRBV10-3,TGTGCCTCAGGGGGACAGAGATACACTGAAGCTTTCTTT,CASGGQRYTEAFF
NA,TRBJ1-5,NA,TRBV4-2,TGTGCCAGCAGCCAAGAGTTGGGCAGAAGAGATAGCAATCAGCCCCAGCATTTT,CASSQELGRRDSNQPQHF
NA,TRBJ1-6,NA,TRBV30,TGTGCCTGGAGAAATACAGGGACCAATTCACCCCTCCACTTT,CAWRNTGTNSPLHF
TRBD2,TRBJ2-2,NA,TRBV3-1/TRBV3-2,TGTGCCAGCAGCCAAGATCGGCTAGCGGGAGGGGTCGGGGAGCTGTTTTTT,CASSQDRLAGGVGELFF
NA,TRBJ1-1,NA,TRBV9,TGTGCCAGCACCCAAATTGGGGGGGGCGCGAGCACTGAAGCTTTCTTT,CASTQIGGGASTEAFF
NA,TRBJ2-7,NA,TRBV7-2,TGTGCCAGCACTGGACAGAGCGCCTCCTACGAGCAGTACTTC,CASTGQSASYEQYF
TRBD1,TRBJ1-4,NA,TRBV11-2,TGTGCCAGCAGCCCGGGACAGGGAAGATTTGGGGTGGGTGAAAAACTGTTTTTT,CASSPGQGRFGVGEKLFF
NA,TRBJ2-5,NA,TRBV15,TGTGCCACCAGCAGAGATCTGGCTTACGAGACCCAGTACTTC,CATSRDLAYETQYF
TRBD1,TRBJ2-7,NA,TRBV12-3/TRBV12-4,TGTGCCAGCAGTTTGGGGACAGATTACGAGCAGTACTTC,CASSLGTDYEQYF
TRBD2,TRBJ2-3,NA,TRBV5-1,TGCGCCAGCAGCTTGGCACTAGCGGGAGGGCACAACCTTCTCACAGATACGCAGTATTTT,CASSLALAGGHNLLTDTQYF
TRBD2,TRBJ2-3,NA,TRBV5-6,TGTGCCAGCACCCTAGGGACTAGCTTCACAGATACGCAGTATTTT,CASTLGTSFTDTQYF
NA,TRBJ1-1,once,TRBV15,TGTGCCACCAGCAGAGATCCCGGGGATAGGAGCACTGAAGCTTTCTTT,CATSRDPGDRSTEAFF
TRBD1,TRBJ1-1,NA,TRBV4-1,TGCGCCAGCAGCCAACCAATCACAGGGGGATCTGAAGCTTTCTTT,CASSQPITGGSEAFF
TRBD1,TRBJ1-5,NA,TRBV28,TGTGCCAGCAGTTCGAGGGGGCATCAGCCCCAGCATTTT,CASSSRGHQPQHF
TRBD2,TRBJ2-7,few,TRBV27,TGTGCCAGCAGTTTCCAAGGACTAGCGGGCGACGCCGAGCAGTACTTC,CASSFQGLAGDAEQYF
TRBD1,TRBJ1-5,NA,TRBV19,TGTGCCAGTAGAGAAAGACCGGGGACAGGGCTCGATCAGCCCCAGCATTTT,CASRERPGTGLDQPQHF
TRBD1,TRBJ1-1,NA,TRBV6-5,TGTGCCAGCAGCCGGACAGGGAGCGCTTTCTTT,CASSRTGSAFF
TRBD2,TRBJ2-5,NA,TRBV3-1/TRBV3-2,TGTGCCAGCAGCCTACTTAGCGGGGGTGAGACCCAGTACTTC,CASSLLSGGETQYF
NA,TRBJ2-3,NA,TRBV7-9,TGTGCCAGCAGCTTCCAGGGGAGCACAGATACGCAGTATTTT,CASSFQGSTDTQYF
NA,TRBJ1-1,NA,TRBV6-5,TGTGCCAGCATTTTCCAGGGTCCCAGAGCTGAAGCTTTCTTT,CASIFQGPRAEAFF
TRBD2,TRBJ2-1,NA,TRBV27,TGTGCCAGCAGTTTGGAGCGGGGGGGCTCCGATGAGCAGTTCTTC,CASSLERGGSDEQFF
TRBD1,TRBJ1-2,NA,TRBV29-1,TGCAGCGTTGAATTGGGACAGCAATATGGCTACACCTTC,CSVELGQQYGYTF